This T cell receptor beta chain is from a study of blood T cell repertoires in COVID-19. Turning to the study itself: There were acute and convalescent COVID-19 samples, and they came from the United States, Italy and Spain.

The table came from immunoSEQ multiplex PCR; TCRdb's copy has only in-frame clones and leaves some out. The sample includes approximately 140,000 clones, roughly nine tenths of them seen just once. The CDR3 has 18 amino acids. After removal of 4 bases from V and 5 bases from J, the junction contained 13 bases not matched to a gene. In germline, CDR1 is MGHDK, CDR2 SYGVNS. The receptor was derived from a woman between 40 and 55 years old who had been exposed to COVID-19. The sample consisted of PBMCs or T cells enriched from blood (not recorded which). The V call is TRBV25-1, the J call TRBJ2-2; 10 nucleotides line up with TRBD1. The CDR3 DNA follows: TGTGCCAGCAGTGGATGGACAGGGGGAAGTTCAGGTACCGGGGAGCTGTTTTTT. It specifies CASSGWTGGSSGTGELFF. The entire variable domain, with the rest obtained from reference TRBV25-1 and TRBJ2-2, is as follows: EADIYQTPRYLVIGTGKKITLECSQTMGHDKMYWYQQDPGMELHLIHYSYGVNSTEKGDLSSESTVSRIRTEHFPLTLESARPSHTSQYLCASSGWTGGSSGTGELFFGEGSRLTVL.